The present T cell receptor (beta chain) was sequenced within a study of beta chain features in type 1 diabetes. General observations from the study: For patients, the naive, central memory and Treg TCRB repertoires appeared more alike than for healthy donors. Resolution of whether HLA type affects TCRB rearrangement was not achieved here.

Reverse transcribing all isolated RNA meant expressed TCRB transcripts were sequenced. Some clones are missing from TCRdb's copy, which holds only in-frame ones; the method was immunoSEQ multiplex PCR. The sample consists of 350,000 to 400,000 clones, more than 13% of them appearing once. The germline gives CDR1 KGHSH, CDR2 LQKENI. The V and J ends lost 3 bases and 3 bases respectively, with 5 bases between them. This CDR3 has 13 amino acids. This clone came up a few times. Its matching antigen is unknown. Other DNA sequences from this sample encode an identical CDR3 as well. The sequenced sample consisted of naive CD4+ T cells from blood. This sequence joins TRBV18 and TRBJ2-2; D is ambiguous. The origin of this receptor is a woman aged 18-29 years in good health. Written as DNA, the CDR3 is TGTGCCAGCTCACCTCGGGACACCGGGGAGCTGTTTTTT. Its protein product is CASSPRDTGELFF. The variable domain in full, with the rest retrieved from reference TRBV18 and TRBJ2-2, is NAGVMQNPRHLVRRRGQEARLRCSPMKGHSHVYWYRQLPEEGLKFMVYLQKENIIDESGMPKERFSAEFPKEGPSILRIQQVVRGDSAAYFCASSPRDTGELFFGEGSRLTVL.